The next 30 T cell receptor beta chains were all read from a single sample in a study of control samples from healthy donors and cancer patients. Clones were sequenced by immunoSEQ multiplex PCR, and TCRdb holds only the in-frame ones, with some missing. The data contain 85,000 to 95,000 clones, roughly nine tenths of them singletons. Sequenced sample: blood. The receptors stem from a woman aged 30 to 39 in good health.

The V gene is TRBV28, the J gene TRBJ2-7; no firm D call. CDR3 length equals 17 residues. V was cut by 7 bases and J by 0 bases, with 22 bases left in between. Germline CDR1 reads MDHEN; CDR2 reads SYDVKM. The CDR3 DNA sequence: TGTGCCAGCATGCCCCTGATGACTTTCCTGAGCTCCTACGAGCAGTACTTC. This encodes CASMPLMTFLSSYEQYF.

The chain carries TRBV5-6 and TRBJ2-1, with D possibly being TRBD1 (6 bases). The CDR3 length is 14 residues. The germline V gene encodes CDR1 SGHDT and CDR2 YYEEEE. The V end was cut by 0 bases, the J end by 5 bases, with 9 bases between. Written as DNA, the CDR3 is TGTGCCAGCAGCTTGGTGGGGGCCGACAATGAGCAGTTCTTC. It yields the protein CASSLVGADNEQFF.

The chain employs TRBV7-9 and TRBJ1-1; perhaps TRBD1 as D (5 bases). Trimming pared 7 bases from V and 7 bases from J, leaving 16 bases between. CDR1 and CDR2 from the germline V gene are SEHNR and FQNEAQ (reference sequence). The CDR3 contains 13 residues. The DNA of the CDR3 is TGTGCCAGCAACGCTCCGACAGCAGTTGAAGCTTTCTTT. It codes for CASNAPTAVEAFF. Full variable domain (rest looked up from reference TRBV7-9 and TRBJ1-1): DTGVSQNPRHKITKRGQNVTFRCDPISEHNRLYWYRQTLGQGPEFLTYFQNEAQLEKSRLLSDRFSAERPKGSFSTLEIQRTEQGDSAMYLCASNAPTAVEAFFGQGTRLTVV.

CDR3 nucleotide sequence: TGTGCCTCCGAGGGCCGGGACAGGATCTATGGCTACACCTTC. Translation gives CASEGRDRIYGYTF. This chain connects TRBV19 to TRBJ1-2; 8 bases match TRBD1. CDR1 LNHDA and CDR2 SQIVND come from the germline V gene (reference sequence). The CDR3 contains 14 residues. The J segment lost 4 bases and the V segment lost 11 bases, leaving 12 bases of the junction unmatched.

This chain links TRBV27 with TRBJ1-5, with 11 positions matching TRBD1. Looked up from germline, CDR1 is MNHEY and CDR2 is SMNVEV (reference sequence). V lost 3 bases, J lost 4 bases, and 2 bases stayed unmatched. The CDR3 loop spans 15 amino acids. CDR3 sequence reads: CASSLGQGENQPQHF. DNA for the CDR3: TGTGCCAGCAGTTTGGGACAGGGGGAGAATCAGCCCCAGCATTTT.

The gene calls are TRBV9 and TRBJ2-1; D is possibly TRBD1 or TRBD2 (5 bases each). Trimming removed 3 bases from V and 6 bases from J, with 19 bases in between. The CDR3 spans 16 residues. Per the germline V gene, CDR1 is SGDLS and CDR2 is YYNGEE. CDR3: CASSGGWAQVGNEQFF. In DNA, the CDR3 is TGTGCCAGCAGCGGGGGGTGGGCTCAAGTGGGCAATGAGCAGTTCTTC. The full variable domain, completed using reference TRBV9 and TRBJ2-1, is DSGVTQTPKHLITATGQRVTLRCSPRSGDLSVYWYQQSLDQGLQFLIQYYNGEERAKGNILERFSAQQFPDLHSELNLSSLELGDSALYFCASSGGWAQVGNEQFFGPGTRLTVL.

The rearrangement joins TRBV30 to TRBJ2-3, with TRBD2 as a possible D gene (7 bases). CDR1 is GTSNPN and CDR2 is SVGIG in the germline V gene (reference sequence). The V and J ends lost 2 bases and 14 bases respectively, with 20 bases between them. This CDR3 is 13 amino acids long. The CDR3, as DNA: TGTGCCTGGAGTAGGGGGGGGGAGGCCTTGGTGTATTTT. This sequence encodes CAWSRGGEALVYF.

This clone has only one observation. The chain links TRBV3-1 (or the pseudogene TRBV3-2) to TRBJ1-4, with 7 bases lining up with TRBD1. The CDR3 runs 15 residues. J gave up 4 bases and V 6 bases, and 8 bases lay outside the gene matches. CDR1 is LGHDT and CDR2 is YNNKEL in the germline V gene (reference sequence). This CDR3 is CASRQTGIFNEKLFF. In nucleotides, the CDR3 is TGTGCCAGCAGGCAGACAGGGATCTTTAATGAAAAACTGTTTTTT.

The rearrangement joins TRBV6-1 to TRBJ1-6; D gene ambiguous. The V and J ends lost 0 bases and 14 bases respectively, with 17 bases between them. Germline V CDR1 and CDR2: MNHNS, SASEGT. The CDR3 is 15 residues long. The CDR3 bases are TGTGCCAGCAGTGAAGCGCAACTGGTGGTACGGGCCCTCCACTTT. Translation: CASSEAQLVVRALHF.

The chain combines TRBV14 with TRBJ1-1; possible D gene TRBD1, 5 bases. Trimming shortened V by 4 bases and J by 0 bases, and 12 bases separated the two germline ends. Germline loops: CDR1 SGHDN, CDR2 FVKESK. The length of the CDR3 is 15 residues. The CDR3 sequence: CASSRRLDMNTEAFF. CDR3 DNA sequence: TGTGCCAGCAGCCGCCGACTGGACATGAACACTGAAGCTTTCTTT.

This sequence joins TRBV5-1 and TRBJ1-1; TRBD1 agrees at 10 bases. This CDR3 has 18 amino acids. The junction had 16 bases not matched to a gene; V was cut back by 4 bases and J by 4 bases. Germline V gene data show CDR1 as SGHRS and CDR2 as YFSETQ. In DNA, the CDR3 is TGCGCCAGCAGCCCACTCCTTGGACAGGGGGACGCTAGCACTGAAGCTTTCTTT. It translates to CASSPLLGQGDASTEAFF.

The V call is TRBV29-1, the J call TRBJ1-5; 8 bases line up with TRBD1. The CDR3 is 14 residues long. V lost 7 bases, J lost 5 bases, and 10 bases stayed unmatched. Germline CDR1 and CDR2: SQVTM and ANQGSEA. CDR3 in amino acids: CSARTGQHDQPQHF. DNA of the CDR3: TGCAGCGCTAGGACAGGGCAACACGATCAGCCCCAGCATTTT.

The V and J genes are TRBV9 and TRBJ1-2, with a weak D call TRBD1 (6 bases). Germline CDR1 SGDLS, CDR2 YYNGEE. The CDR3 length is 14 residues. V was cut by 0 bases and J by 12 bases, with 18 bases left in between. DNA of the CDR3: TGTGCCAGCAGCGTAGCTACGGGCAGGGGAGACAACACCTTC. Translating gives CASSVATGRGDNTF.

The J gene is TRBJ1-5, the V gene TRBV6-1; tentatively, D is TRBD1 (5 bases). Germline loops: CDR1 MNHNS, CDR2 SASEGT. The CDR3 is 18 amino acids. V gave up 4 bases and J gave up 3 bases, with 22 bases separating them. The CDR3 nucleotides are TGTGCCAGCAGTGGACAAAACCTGGGACGGCCCAACAATCAGCCCCAGCATTTT. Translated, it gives CASSGQNLGRPNNQPQHF.

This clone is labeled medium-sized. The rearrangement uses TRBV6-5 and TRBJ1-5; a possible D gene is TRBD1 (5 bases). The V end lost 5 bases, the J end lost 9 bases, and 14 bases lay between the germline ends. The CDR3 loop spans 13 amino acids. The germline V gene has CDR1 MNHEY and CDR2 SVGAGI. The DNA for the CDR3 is TGTGCCAGCAGTACATGGGACGTGGGGCCCCAGCATTTT. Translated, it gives CASSTWDVGPQHF.

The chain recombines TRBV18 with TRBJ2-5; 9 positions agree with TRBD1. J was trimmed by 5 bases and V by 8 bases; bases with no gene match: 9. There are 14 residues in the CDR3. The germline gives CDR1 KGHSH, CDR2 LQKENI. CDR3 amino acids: CASTGQGKVETQYF. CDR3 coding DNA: TGTGCCAGCACGGGACAGGGAAAGGTTGAGACCCAGTACTTC.

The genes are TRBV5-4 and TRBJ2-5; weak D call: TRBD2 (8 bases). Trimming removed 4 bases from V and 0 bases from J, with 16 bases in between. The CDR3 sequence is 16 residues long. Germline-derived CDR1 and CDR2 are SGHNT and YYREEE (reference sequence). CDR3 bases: TGTGCCAGCAGCCCGGCGGGGGGACAGTACCAAGAGACCCAGTACTTC. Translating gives CASSPAGGQYQETQYF.

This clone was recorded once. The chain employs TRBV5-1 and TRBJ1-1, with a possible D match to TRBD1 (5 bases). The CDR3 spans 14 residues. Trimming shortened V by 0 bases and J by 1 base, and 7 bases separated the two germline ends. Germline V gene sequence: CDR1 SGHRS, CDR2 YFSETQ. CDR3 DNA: TGCGCCAGCAGCTTGGAGCAGGGGAACACTGAAGCTTTCTTT. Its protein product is CASSLEQGNTEAFF.

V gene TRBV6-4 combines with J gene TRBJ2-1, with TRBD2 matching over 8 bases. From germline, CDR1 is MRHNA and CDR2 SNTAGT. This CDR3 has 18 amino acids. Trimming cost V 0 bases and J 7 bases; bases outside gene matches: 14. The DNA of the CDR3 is TGTGCCAGCAGTGACTCGAGGCGGGGGGCGGGAGAGGTTAATGAGCAGTTCTTC. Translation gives CASSDSRRGAGEVNEQFF.

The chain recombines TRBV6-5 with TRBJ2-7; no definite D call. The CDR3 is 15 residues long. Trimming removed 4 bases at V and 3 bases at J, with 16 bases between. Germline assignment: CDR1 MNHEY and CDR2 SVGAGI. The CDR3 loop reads CASSSSSGSHYEQYF. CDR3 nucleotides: TGTGCCAGCAGTTCGTCTTCAGGAAGTCACTACGAGCAGTACTTC.

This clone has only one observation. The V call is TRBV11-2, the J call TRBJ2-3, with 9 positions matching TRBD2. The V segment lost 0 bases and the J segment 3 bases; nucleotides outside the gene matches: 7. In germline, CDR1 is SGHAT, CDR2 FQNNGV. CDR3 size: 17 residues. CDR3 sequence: CASSLEIAGGPTDTQYF. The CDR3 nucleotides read TGTGCCAGCAGCTTAGAAATTGCGGGGGGGCCAACAGATACGCAGTATTTT. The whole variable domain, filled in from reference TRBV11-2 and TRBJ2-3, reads EAGVAQSPRYKIIEKRQSVAFWCNPISGHATLYWYQQILGQGPKLLIQFQNNGVVDDSQLPKDRFSAERLKGVDSTLKIQPAKLEDSAVYLCASSLEIAGGPTDTQYFGPGTRLTVL.

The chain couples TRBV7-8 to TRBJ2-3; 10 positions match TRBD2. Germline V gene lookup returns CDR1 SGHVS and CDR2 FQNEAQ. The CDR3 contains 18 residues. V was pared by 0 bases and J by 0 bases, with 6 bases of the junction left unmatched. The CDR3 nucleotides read TGTGCCAGCAGCTTAGCGCTAAAGCGGGAGGGTAGCACAGATACGCAGTATTTT. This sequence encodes CASSLALKREGSTDTQYF.

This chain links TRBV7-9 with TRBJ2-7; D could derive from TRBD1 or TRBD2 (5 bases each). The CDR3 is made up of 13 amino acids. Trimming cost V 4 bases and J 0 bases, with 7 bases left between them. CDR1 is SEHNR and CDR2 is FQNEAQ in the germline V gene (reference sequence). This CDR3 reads CASSWGFSYEQYF. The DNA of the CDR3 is TGTGCCAGCAGCTGGGGGTTCTCCTACGAGCAGTACTTC.

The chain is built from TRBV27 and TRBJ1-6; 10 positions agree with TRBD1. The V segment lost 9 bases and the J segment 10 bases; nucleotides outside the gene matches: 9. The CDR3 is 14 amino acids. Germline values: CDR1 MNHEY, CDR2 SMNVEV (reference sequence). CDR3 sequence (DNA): TGTGCCAGTTTCTCCGGGACAGGGGCGTCACCCCTCCACTTT. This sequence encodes CASFSGTGASPLHF.

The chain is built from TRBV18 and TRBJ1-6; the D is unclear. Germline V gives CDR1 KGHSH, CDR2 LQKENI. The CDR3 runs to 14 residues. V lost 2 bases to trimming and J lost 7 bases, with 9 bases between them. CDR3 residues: CASSPNVDNSPLHF. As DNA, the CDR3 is TGTGCCAGCTCACCAAATGTGGACAATTCACCCCTCCACTTT.

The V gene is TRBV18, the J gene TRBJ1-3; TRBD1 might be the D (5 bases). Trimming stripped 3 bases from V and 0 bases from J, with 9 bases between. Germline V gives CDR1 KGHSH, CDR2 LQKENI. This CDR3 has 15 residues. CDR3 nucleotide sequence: TGTGCCAGCTCACCCCTGGACATCTCTGGAAACACCATATATTTT. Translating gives CASSPLDISGNTIYF.

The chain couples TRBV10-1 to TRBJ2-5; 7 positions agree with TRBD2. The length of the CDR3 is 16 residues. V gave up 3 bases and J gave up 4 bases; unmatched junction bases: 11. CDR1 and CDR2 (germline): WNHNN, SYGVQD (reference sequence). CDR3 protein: CASSESAGAPLETQYF. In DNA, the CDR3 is TGCGCCAGCAGTGAATCCGCGGGAGCCCCTTTAGAGACCCAGTACTTC.

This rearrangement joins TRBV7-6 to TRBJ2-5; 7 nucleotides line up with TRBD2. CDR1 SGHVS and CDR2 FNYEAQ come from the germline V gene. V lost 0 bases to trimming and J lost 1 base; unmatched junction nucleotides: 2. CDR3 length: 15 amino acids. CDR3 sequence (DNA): TGTGCCAGCAGCTTAGCTGCTAGCGGCCAAGAGACCCAGTACTTC. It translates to CASSLAASGQETQYF.

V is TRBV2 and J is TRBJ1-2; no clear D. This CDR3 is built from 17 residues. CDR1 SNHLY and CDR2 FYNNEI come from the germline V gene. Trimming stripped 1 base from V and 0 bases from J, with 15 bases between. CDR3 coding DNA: TGTGCCAGCAGTGAAGTCTTAGCGGCATTAGCTAACTATGGCTACACCTTC. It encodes CASSEVLAALANYGYTF.

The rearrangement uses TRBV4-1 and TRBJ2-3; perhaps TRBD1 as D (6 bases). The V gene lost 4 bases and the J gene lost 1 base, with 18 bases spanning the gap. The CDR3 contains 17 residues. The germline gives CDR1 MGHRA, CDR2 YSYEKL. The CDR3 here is CASSPLTGPLRTDTQYF. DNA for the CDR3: TGCGCCAGCAGCCCGCTTACAGGGCCCCTCCGCACAGATACGCAGTATTTT.